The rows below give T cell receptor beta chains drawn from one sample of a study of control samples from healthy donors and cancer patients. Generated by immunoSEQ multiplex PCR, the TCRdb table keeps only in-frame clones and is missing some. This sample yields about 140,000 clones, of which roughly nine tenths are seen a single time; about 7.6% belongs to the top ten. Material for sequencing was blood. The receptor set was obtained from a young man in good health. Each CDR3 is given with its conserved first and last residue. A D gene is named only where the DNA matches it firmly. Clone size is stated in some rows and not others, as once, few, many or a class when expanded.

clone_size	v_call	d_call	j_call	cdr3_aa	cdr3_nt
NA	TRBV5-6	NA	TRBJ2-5	CASSLEPQETQYF	TGTGCCAGCAGCTTGGAGCCGCAAGAGACCCAGTACTTC
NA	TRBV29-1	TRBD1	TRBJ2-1	CSVAERTGEVYEQFF	TGCAGCGTTGCTGAGCGGACAGGGGAAGTCTATGAGCAGTTCTTC
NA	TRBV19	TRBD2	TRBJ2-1	CASSISLAGGIYNEQFF	TGTGCCAGTAGTATCTCACTAGCGGGGGGAATCTACAATGAGCAGTTCTTC
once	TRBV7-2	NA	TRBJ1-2	CASSTTVDYGYTF	TGTGCCAGCAGCACGACAGTTGACTATGGCTACACCTTC
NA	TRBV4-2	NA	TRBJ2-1	CASSQGARLAAYNEQFF	TGTGCCAGCAGCCAAGGGGCCCGACTGGCGGCCTACAATGAGCAGTTCTTC
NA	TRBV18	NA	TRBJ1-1	CASSDAQNTEAFF	TGTGCCAGCTCTGACGCCCAGAACACTGAAGCTTTCTTT
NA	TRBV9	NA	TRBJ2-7	CASWREQYF	TGTGCCAGCTGGCGCGAGCAGTACTTC
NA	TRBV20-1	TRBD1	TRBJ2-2	CSASSNRPGQGAFTGELFF	TGCAGTGCTAGTTCTAATCGCCCAGGACAGGGGGCGTTCACCGGGGAGCTGTTTTTT
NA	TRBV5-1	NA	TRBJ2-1	CASSLAVLNEQFF	TGCGCCAGCAGCTTGGCGGTCCTCAATGAGCAGTTCTTC
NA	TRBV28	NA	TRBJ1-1	CASMGSGYYTEAFF	TGTGCCAGCATGGGGTCAGGGTACTACACTGAAGCTTTCTTT
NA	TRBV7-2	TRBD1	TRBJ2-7	CASSLVASWTGSSYEQYF	TGTGCCAGCAGCTTAGTAGCTTCATGGACAGGAAGCTCCTACGAGCAGTACTTC
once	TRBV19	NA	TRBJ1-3	CASIGGALGNTIYF	TGTGCCAGTATAGGAGGGGCTTTGGGAAACACCATATATTTT
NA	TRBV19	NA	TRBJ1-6	CASSMGGAYPNSPLHF	TGTGCCAGTAGTATGGGAGGGGCCTACCCGAATTCACCCCTCCACTTT
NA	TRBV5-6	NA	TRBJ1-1	CASSEQEAYTEAFF	TGTGCCAGCAGCGAACAGGAAGCGTACACTGAAGCTTTCTTT
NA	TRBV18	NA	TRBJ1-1	CASSPATNTEAFF	TGTGCCAGCTCACCAGCCACCAACACTGAAGCTTTCTTT
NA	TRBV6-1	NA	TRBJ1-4	CASSDPDQGPNEKLFF	TGTGCCAGCAGTGACCCCGATCAAGGGCCAAATGAAAAACTGTTTTTT
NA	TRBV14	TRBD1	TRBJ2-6	CASSSPPMGQGNSGANVLTF	TGTGCCAGCAGTTCCCCCCCTATGGGACAGGGGAACTCTGGGGCCAACGTCCTGACTTTC
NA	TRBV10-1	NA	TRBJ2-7	CASSGTRDRRVYEQYF	TGCGCCAGCAGTGGGACCCGAGACCGGAGGGTCTACGAGCAGTACTTC
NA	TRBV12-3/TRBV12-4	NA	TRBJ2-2	CASRTISGELFF	TGTGCCAGCAGGACCATATCCGGGGAGCTGTTTTTT
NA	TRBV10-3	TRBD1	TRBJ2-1	CATADNGRGRVDEQFF	TGTGCCACCGCTGACAACGGCAGGGGGCGAGTGGATGAGCAGTTCTTC
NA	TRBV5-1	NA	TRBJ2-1	CASSPGDNYNEQFF	TGCGCCAGCAGCCCCGGGGACAATTACAATGAGCAGTTCTTC
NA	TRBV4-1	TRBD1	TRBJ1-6	CASSLGQVNSPLHF	TGCGCCAGCAGCCTGGGACAGGTGAATTCACCCCTCCACTTT
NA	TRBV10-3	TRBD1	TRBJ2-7	CATGTGSLYEQYF	TGTGCCACCGGGACAGGCTCCCTCTACGAGCAGTACTTC
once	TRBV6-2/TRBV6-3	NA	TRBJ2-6	CASSYTGSGANVLTF	TGTGCCAGCAGTTACACAGGTTCGGGGGCCAACGTCCTGACTTTC
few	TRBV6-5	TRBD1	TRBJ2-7	CASRTSTGSYEQYF	TGTGCCAGCAGGACGTCGACAGGGTCCTACGAGCAGTACTTC
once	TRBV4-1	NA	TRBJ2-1	CASSQEGDEQFF	TGCGCCAGCAGCCAAGAAGGCGATGAGCAGTTCTTC
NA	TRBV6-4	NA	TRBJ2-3	CASTPTSGALPDTQYF	TGTGCCAGCACCCCAACCTCAGGGGCGCTACCAGATACGCAGTATTTT
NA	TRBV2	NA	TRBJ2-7	CASKHGAEVYEQYF	TGTGCCAGCAAGCACGGAGCCGAGGTCTACGAGCAGTACTTC
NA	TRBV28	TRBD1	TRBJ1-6	CASSLTGGSNSPLHF	TGTGCCAGCAGTTTAACAGGGGGTTCTAATTCACCCCTCCACTTT
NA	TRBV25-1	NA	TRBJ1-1	CASSRAVNTEAFF	TGTGCCAGCAGCCGGGCCGTGAACACTGAAGCTTTCTTT
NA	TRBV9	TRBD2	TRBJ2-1	CASSVVGGAYNEQFF	TGTGCCAGCAGCGTAGTCGGGGGGGCCTACAATGAGCAGTTCTTC
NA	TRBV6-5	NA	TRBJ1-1	CASSRDFGTEAFF	TGTGCCAGCAGTAGGGATTTCGGGACTGAAGCTTTCTTT
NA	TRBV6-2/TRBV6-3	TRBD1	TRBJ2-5	CASSSYGTGGKTQYF	TGTGCCAGCAGCTCTTATGGGACAGGGGGAAAGACCCAGTACTTC
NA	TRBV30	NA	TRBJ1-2	CAWKQQNPGDGYTF	TGTGCCTGGAAACAACAGAACCCAGGGGATGGCTACACCTTC
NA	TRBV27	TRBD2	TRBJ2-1	CASSTGTSGLLSSYNEQFF	TGTGCCAGCAGCACCGGGACTAGCGGACTTCTGAGCTCCTACAATGAGCAGTTCTTC
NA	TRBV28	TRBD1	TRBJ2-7	CASSHGTGSYEQYF	TGTGCCAGCAGTCACGGGACAGGGAGCTACGAGCAGTACTTC
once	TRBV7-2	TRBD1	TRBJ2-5	CASSLSGGWETQYF	TGTGCCAGCAGCTTATCAGGGGGCTGGGAGACCCAGTACTTC
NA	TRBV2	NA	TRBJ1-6	CASSLGGAINSPLHF	TGTGCCAGCAGTTTGGGGGGGGCGATTAATTCACCCCTCCACTTT
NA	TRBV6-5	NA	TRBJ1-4	CASSPTGMEKLFF	TGTGCCAGCAGTCCAACAGGGATGGAAAAACTGTTTTTT
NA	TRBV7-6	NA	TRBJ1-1	CASSSAGGVMNTEAFF	TGTGCCAGCAGCTCCGCGGGTGGGGTAATGAACACTGAAGCTTTCTTT
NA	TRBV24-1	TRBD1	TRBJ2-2	CATSDPGTGTTGELFF	TGTGCCACCAGTGACCCCGGGACAGGGACCACCGGGGAGCTGTTTTTT
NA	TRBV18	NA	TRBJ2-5	CASSPRQETQYF	TGTGCCAGCTCACCACGACAAGAGACCCAGTACTTC